A selection of T cell receptor beta chains follows, all from one sample in a study of T cell responses to AZD1222 COVID-19 vaccine. Only in-frame clones appear in the TCRdb table, and some are missing; sequencing was by immunoSEQ multiplex PCR. The sample has tens of thousands of clones; about 90% are singletons. The material sequenced was peripheral blood, taken 28 days after the second AZD1222 dose. These TCRs come from an adult who received the AZD1222 COVID-19 vaccine. Each CDR3 is given with its conserved first and last residue. The D gene is left open where the match is weak. Size is omitted from some rows. Given values are once, few, many or a class for expanded clones.

j_call v_call d_call clone_size cdr3_nt cdr3_aa
TRBJ1-5 TRBV19 . . TGTGCCAGTAGTATGGGGAGGGGCTCTCAGCCCCAGCATTTT CASSMGRGSQPQHF
TRBJ2-3 TRBV19 . . TGTGCCAGTAGTATAGGCAGTCCTAGCACAGATACGCAGTATTTT CASSIGSPSTDTQYF
TRBJ1-5 TRBV30 . . TGTGCCTGGAGTGAAGGGGGAAGCAATCAGCCCCAGCATTTT CAWSEGGSNQPQHF
TRBJ1-3 TRBV7-9 . . TGTGCCAGCAGCTTAGCAGTGGGAAACACCATATATTTT CASSLAVGNTIYF
TRBJ2-4 TRBV7-9 TRBD1 . TGTGCCAGCAGCCCCCGGACAGGCGGCAAAAACATTCAGTACTTC CASSPRTGGKNIQYF
TRBJ2-5 TRBV4-3 TRBD2 . TGCGCCAGCAGCCAAGATGTTCTAGCGGGGGGGTACCAAGAGACCCAGTACTTC CASSQDVLAGGYQETQYF
TRBJ2-3 TRBV18 TRBD2 . TGTGCCAGCTCACCACCGGGACTAGCGGGGGGGACAGATACGCAGTATTTT CASSPPGLAGGTDTQYF
TRBJ1-6 TRBV5-1 . few TGCGCCAGCAGCTTGAGTCAGGGAAATTCACCCCTCCACTTT CASSLSQGNSPLHF
TRBJ1-2 TRBV7-2 . . TGTGCCAGCAGCTTAGCTATCCGGGAGCGGGGCTACACCTTC CASSLAIRERGYTF
TRBJ2-7 TRBV7-8 . once TGTGCCAGCGCCCTTGGGGGTCTAAACGAGCAGTACTTC CASALGGLNEQYF
TRBJ1-2 TRBV6-6 . . TGTGCCAGCCTGGGGCAGACTAACTATGGCTACACCTTC CASLGQTNYGYTF
TRBJ1-3 TRBV11-2 . . TGTGCCAGCACCTGGGACTTCGCTGGAAACACCATATATTTT CASTWDFAGNTIYF
TRBJ1-5 TRBV5-1 . . TGCGCCAGCAGCTTGGCAGGCCAGGGGCAGCCCCAGCATTTT CASSLAGQGQPQHF
TRBJ2-2 TRBV5-4 . . TGTGCCAGCACAGGGGTTTCCGGCGGGGAGCTGTTTTTT CASTGVSGGELFF
TRBJ1-5 TRBV6-5 . . TGTGCCAGCAGTTATTACAGGTTAGGGCAGCCCCAGCATTTT CASSYYRLGQPQHF
TRBJ2-1 TRBV3-1/TRBV3-2 TRBD2 once TGTGCCAGCAGCCAAATGATAGCGGGGGGCAATGAGCAGTTCTTC CASSQMIAGGNEQFF
TRBJ1-1 TRBV29-1 . . TGCAGCGTTGCTCAGGGTTACCTTGAAGCTTTCTTT CSVAQGYLEAFF
TRBJ2-7 TRBV4-3 TRBD2 . TGCGCCAGCAGTCCAACCGGAGCTAGCGGGGGTTACGAGCAGTACTTC CASSPTGASGGYEQYF
TRBJ2-7 TRBV6-1 . . TGTGCCAGCAGTGAGGCCCTGAGATACGAGCAGTACTTC CASSEALRYEQYF
TRBJ1-1 TRBV9 TRBD1 . TGTGCCAGCAGCCCCCGGGACAGGGGATCCACTGAAGCTTTCTTT CASSPRDRGSTEAFF
TRBJ1-5 TRBV3-1/TRBV3-2 . . TGTGCCAGCAGCCAAGTCGGCGGACCCCAGCATTTT CASSQVGGPQHF
TRBJ2-5 TRBV7-9 . . TGTGCCAGCAGCTTGGGGAACGCCCAAGAGACCCAGTACTTC CASSLGNAQETQYF
TRBJ2-2 TRBV9 TRBD1 . TGTGCCAGCAGCGTAAGTGGGCCGGGACAGGTCATCACCGGGGAGCTGTTTTTT CASSVSGPGQVITGELFF
TRBJ1-1 TRBV5-1 . . TGCGCCAGCAGCTTGTCAGCCAGCCAAATGAACACTGAAGCTTTCTTT CASSLSASQMNTEAFF
TRBJ2-7 TRBV2 . . TGTGCCAGCAGTGACTGGGCTGGCAGCTCCTACGAGCAGTACTTC CASSDWAGSSYEQYF
TRBJ2-3 TRBV7-2 . . TGTGCCAGCAGCTTAGGGGCCGGGACTAGCACAGATACGCAGTATTTT CASSLGAGTSTDTQYF
TRBJ2-7 TRBV5-1 . once TGCGCCAGCAGCTTTCTCCGGGGACGGTCGTACGAGCAGTACTTC CASSFLRGRSYEQYF
TRBJ1-2 TRBV3-1/TRBV3-2 . . TGTGCCAGCAGCCACTCCCGGGACGGGAACTATGGCTACACCTTC CASSHSRDGNYGYTF
TRBJ2-7 TRBV7-9 . . TGTGCCAGCAGCGCTCCGGGACATTCCTACGAGCAGTACTTC CASSAPGHSYEQYF
TRBJ1-4 TRBV27 TRBD1 . TGTGCCAGCAGTTTATCGCCGACAGGGAATGAAAAACTGTTTTTT CASSLSPTGNEKLFF
TRBJ1-5 TRBV28 . . TGTGCCAGCAGTTCTGGGCAGGGTGATCAGCCCCAGCATTTT CASSSGQGDQPQHF
TRBJ1-1 TRBV2 . . TGTGCCAGCAGCGAACGGGGTGGAAACACTGAAGCTTTCTTT CASSERGGNTEAFF
TRBJ2-7 TRBV5-6 . once TGTGCCAGCAGCTTAGGCCGGGGCGGCTTCCACGAGCAGTACTTC CASSLGRGGFHEQYF
TRBJ1-5 TRBV7-9 . . TGTGCCAGCAGCCCACCGGGGGACAGCAATCAGCCCCAGCATTTT CASSPPGDSNQPQHF
TRBJ1-1 TRBV4-1 . . TGCGCCAGCAGCCATACAGGTATGAACACTGAAGCTTTCTTT CASSHTGMNTEAFF
TRBJ1-2 TRBV19 . . TGTGCCAGTAGTATCGTTGGGGCGCGCTATGGCTACACCTTC CASSIVGARYGYTF
TRBJ1-5 TRBV2 . . TGTGCCAGCAGTGAGGGGTACAGCAATCAGCCCCAGCATTTT CASSEGYSNQPQHF
TRBJ1-5 TRBV6-4 . . TGTGCCAGCAGTGAAGGGCCTAGCAATCAGCCCCAGCATTTT CASSEGPSNQPQHF